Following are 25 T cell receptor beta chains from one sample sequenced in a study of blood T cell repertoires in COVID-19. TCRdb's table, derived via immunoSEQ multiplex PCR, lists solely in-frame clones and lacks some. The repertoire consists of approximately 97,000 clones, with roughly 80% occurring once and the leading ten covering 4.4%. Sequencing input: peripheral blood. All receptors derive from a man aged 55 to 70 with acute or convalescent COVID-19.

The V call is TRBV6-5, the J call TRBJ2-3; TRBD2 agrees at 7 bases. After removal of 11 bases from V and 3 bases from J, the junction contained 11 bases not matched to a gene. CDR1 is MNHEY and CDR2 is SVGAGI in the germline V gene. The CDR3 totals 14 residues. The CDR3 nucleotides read TGTGCCTCTTCGGGGGGATATTTAACAGATACGCAGTATTTT. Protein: CASSGGYLTDTQYF.

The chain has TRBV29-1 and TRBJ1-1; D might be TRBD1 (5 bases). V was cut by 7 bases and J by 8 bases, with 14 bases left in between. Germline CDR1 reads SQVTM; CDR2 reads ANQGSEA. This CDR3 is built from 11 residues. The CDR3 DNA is TGCAGCGGACGGAGGGGAGGGGAAGCTTTCTTT. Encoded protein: CSGRRGGEAFF.

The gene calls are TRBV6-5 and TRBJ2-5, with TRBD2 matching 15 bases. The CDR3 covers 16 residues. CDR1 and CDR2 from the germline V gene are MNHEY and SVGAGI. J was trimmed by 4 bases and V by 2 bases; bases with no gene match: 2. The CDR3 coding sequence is TGTGCCAGCAGTTACAGGACTAGCGGGAGGGGAGAGACCCAGTACTTC. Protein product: CASSYRTSGRGETQYF.

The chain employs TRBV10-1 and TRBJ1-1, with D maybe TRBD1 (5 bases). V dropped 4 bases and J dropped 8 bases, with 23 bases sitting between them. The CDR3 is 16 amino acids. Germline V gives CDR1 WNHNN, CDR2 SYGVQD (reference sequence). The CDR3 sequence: CASSGFNRDGGREAFF. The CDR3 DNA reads TGCGCCAGCAGTGGATTCAACCGGGACGGGGGTAGAGAAGCTTTCTTT.

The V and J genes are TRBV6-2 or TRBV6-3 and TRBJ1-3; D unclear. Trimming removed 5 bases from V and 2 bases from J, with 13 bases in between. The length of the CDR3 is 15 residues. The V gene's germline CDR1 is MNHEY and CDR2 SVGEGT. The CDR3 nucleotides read TGTGCCAGCAGTCGTTCCAACAGCCCTGGAAACACCATATATTTT. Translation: CASSRSNSPGNTIYF.

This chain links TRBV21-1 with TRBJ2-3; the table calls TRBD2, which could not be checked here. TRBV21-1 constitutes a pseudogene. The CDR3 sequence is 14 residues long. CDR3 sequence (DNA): TGTGCCCGCTGGGACTCCCCGACGGCAGATACGCAGTATTTT. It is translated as CARWDSPTADTQYF.

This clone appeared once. CDR3 protein: CASSYRQGYQPQHF. DNA of the CDR3: TGTGCCAGCAGCTACCGACAGGGGTACCAGCCCCAGCATTTT. The chain recombines TRBV7-2 with TRBJ1-5; 8 positions match TRBD1. CDR3 length equals 14 residues. CDR1 and CDR2 from the germline V gene are SGHTA and FQGNSA. Germline trimming cut 4 bases from V and 7 bases from J; bases unmatched to any gene: 6.

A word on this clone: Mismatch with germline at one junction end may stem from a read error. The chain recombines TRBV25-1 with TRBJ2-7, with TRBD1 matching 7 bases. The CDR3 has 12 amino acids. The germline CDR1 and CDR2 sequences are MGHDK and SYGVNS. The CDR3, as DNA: TGTGCCAGCAGTGGCATGACAGGGTTCTGGAACTTC. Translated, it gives CASSGMTGFWNF.

The CDR3 protein is CASKRFGFGAEVNTEAFF. The DNA for the CDR3 is TGTGCCAGTAAAAGGTTCGGTTTTGGGGCCGAGGTGAACACTGAAGCTTTCTTT. The chain links TRBV19 to TRBJ1-1; the D gene is possibly TRBD1 (5 bases). The germline CDR1 and CDR2 sequences are LNHDA and SQIVND (reference sequence). V lost 7 bases and J lost 0, with 24 bases in between. CDR3 length: 18 amino acids.

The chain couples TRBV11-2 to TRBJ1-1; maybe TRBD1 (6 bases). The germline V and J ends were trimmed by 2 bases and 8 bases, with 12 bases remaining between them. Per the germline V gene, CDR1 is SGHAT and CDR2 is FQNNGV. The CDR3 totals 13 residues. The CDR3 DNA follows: TGTGCCAGCAGCTTATCAACAGGGACGGAAGCTTTCTTT. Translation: CASSLSTGTEAFF.

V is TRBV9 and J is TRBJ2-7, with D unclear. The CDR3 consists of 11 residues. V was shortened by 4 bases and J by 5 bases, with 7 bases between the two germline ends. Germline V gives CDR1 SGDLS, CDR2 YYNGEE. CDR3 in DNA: TGTGCCAGCAGCAACAAGAACGAGCAGTACTTC. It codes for CASSNKNEQYF.

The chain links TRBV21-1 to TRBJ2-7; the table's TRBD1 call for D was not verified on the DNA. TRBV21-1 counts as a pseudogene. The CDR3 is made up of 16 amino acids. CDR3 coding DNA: TGTGCCAGCAGCAAGAGGGACAGGCGAAGCTCCTACGAGCAGTACTTC. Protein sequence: CASSKRDRRSSYEQYF.

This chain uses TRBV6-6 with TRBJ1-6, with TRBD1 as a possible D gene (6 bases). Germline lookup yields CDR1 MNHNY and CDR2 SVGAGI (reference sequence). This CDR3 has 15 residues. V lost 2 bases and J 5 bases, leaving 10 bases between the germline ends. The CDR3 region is CASSYLGQNNSPLHF. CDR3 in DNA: TGTGCCAGCAGTTACCTCGGACAGAATAATTCACCCCTCCACTTT.

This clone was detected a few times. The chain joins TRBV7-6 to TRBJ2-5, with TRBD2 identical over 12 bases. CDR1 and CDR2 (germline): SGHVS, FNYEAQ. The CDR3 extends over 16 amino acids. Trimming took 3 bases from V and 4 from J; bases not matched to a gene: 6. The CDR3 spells CASSFRLAGVGETQYF. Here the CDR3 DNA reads TGTGCCAGCAGCTTCCGACTAGCGGGAGTAGGAGAGACCCAGTACTTC.

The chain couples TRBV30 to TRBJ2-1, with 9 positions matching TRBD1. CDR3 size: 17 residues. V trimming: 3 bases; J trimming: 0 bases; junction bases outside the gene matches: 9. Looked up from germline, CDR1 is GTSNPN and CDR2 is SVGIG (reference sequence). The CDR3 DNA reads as TGTGCCTGGAGGGGGTACGCGGGACAGGGCTCCTACAATGAGCAGTTCTTC. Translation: CAWRGYAGQGSYNEQFF.

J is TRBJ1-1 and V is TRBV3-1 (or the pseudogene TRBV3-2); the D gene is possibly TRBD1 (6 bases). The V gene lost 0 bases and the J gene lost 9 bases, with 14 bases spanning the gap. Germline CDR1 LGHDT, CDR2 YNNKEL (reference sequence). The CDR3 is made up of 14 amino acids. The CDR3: CASSQDQGSGKAFF. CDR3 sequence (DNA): TGTGCCAGCAGCCAAGATCAGGGGTCCGGTAAAGCTTTCTTT.

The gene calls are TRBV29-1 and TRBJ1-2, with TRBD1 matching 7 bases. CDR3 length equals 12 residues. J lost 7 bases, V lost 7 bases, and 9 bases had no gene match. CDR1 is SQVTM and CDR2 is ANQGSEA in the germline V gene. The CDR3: CSAVTGDFGYTF. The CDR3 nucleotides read TGCAGCGCCGTAACAGGGGACTTTGGCTACACCTTC.

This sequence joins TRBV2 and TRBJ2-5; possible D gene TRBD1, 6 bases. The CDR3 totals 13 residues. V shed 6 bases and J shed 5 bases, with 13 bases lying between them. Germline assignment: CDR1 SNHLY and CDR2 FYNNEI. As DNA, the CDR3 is TGTGCCAGCAGAGAACAGGGCTTGGAGACCCAGTACTTC. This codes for CASREQGLETQYF. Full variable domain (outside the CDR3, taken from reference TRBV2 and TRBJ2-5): EPEVTQTPSHQVTQMGQEVILRCVPISNHLYFYWYRQILGQKVEFLVSFYNNEISEKSEIFDDQFSVERPDGSNFTLKIRSTKLEDSAMYFCASREQGLETQYFGPGTRLLVL.

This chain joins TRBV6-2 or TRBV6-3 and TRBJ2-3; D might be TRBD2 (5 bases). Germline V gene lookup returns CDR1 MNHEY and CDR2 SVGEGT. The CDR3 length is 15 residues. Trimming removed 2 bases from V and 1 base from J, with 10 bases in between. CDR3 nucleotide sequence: TGTGCCAGCAGTTACCGGGAAATCCGCACAGATACGCAGTATTTT. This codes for CASSYREIRTDTQYF.

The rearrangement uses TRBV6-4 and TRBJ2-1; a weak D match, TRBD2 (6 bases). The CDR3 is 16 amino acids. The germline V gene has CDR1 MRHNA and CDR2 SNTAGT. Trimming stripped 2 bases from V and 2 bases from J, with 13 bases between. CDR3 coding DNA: TGTGCCAGCAGTGACGGGAGAACGGGAGCCTACAATGAGCAGTTCTTC. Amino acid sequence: CASSDGRTGAYNEQFF.

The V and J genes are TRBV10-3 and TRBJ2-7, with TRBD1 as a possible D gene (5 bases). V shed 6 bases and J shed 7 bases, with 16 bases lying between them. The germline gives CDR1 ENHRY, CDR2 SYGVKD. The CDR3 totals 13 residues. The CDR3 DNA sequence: TGTGCCATCAGCCACAGGAGTTTGGGAGAGCAGTACTTC. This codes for CAISHRSLGEQYF.

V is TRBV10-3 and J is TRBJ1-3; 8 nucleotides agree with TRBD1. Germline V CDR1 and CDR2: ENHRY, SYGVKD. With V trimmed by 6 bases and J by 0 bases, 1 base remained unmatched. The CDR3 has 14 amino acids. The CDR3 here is CAIRDRDSGNTIYF. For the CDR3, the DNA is TGTGCCATCAGGGACAGGGACTCTGGAAACACCATATATTTT.

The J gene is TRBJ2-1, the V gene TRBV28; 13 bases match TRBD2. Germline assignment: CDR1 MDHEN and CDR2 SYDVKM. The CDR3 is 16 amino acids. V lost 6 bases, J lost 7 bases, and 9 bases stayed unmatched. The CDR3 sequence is CASRRGLAGVRNEQFF. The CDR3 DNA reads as TGTGCCAGCAGACGCGGACTAGCGGGAGTGAGGAATGAGCAGTTCTTC.

Written as DNA, the CDR3 is TGTGCCAGCAGCTTAGATTCCCCAGGATTGAATGGCTACACCTTC. Translated, it gives CASSLDSPGLNGYTF. The V and J genes are TRBV11-2 and TRBJ1-2; D is ambiguous. The CDR3 contains 15 residues. The V gene lost 0 bases and the J gene lost 6 bases, with 14 bases spanning the gap. Looked up from germline, CDR1 is SGHAT and CDR2 is FQNNGV.

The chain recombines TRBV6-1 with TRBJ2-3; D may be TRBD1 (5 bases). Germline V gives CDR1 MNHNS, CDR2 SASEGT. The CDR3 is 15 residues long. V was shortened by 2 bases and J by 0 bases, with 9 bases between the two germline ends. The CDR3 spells CASSEWGGSTDTQYF. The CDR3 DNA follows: TGTGCCAGCAGTGAATGGGGCGGTAGCACAGATACGCAGTATTTT.